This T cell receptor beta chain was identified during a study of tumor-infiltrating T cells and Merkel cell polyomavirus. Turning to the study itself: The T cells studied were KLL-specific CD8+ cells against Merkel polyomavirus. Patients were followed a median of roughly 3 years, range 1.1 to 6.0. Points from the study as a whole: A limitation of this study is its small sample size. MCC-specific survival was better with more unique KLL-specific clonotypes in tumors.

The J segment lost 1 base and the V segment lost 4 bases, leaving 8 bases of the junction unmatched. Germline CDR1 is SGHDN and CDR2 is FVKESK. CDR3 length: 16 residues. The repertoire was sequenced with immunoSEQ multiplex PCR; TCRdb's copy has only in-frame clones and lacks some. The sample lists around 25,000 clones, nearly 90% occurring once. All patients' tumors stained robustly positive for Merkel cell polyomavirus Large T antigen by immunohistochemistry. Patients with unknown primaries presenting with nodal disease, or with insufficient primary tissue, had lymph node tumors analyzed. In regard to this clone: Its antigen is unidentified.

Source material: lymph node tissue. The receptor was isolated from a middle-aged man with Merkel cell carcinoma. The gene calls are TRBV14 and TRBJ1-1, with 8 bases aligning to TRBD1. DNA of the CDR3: TGTGCCAGCAGCCGAGACAGGGGCAGGGGGAACACTGAAGCTTTCTTT. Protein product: CASSRDRGRGNTEAFF. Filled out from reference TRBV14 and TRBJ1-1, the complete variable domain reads EAGVTQFPSHSVIEKGQTVTLRCDPISGHDNLYWYRRVMGKEIKFLLHFVKESKQDESGMPNNRFLAERTGGTYSTLKVQPAELEDSGVYFCASSRDRGRGNTEAFFGQGTRLTVV.